A selection of T cell receptor beta chains follows, all from one sample in a study of blood T cell repertoires in COVID-19. Profiling relied on immunoSEQ multiplex PCR, and the TCRdb table lists in-frame clones only, not all of them. The table records 55,000 to 90,000 clones, 88% of them present only once. The sequenced material came from peripheral blood. These receptors all stem from a human donor in a cohort sampled during active COVID-19. Each CDR3 is given with its conserved first and last residue. Fields, in order: clone size, CDR3 length, V gene, CDR3 protein. The size entry is marked missing in some rows and otherwise reads once, few, many or a size class.

. | 16 | TRBV11-3 | CASSPRGGSNTGELFF
few | 15 | TRBV2 | CASSERRGAPDTQYF
. | 22 | TRBV4-1 | CASSQFTGTGATGWVMNTEAFF
once | 15 | TRBV6-5 | CASSATTGGNEKLFF
. | 12 | TRBV12-3/TRBV12-4 | CASSTANYGYTF
few | 13 | TRBV2 | CASSTSGSGEQYF
. | 17 | TRBV7-2 | CASSPRGSGDGRDTQYF
. | 15 | TRBV5-4 | CASSPGGDSYNEQFF
. | 15 | TRBV10-1 | CASSEWGRQDNEQFF
. | 14 | TRBV2 | CASSESTFSYEQYF
. | 15 | TRBV7-8 | CASSGTGTGWHEQFF
. | 14 | TRBV19 | CASSMAGRNSPLHF
. | 15 | TRBV5-8 | CASSLSQGGSGELFF
. | 13 | TRBV19 | CASSWGGREPQHF
. | 13 | TRBV7-7 | CASSLALTDTQYF
. | 15 | TRBV10-3 | CAISNRDSYNSPLHF
. | 13 | TRBV25-1 | CATKGQGTDTQYF
few | 15 | TRBV10-2 | CASSERAGVTDTQYF
. | 11 | TRBV24-1 | CATGRGDTQYF
. | 15 | TRBV27 | CASSLLRGSTDTQYF
. | 16 | TRBV4-1 | CASSQGVEGRGETQYF
. | 15 | TRBV4-1 | CASSQDPLGSDTQYF
. | 14 | TRBV2 | CASSGTGGSFGYTF
. | 14 | TRBV11-3 | CASSPLTSDVEQFF
. | 12 | TRBV13 | CASSLSGNGYTF
. | 17 | TRBV5-1 | CASSLAGGSSGANVLTF
once | 15 | TRBV9 | CASSVSAAENYGYTF
few | 14 | TRBV30 | CAWSGTNLGNTIYF
. | 13 | TRBV10-1 | CASSSGDTDTQYF
. | 13 | TRBV29-1 | CSSTDGLDEKLFF
few | 15 | TRBV24-1 | CATSDGSIGRGIQYF
. | 16 | TRBV5-1 | CASSLGFSGSWDTQYF
. | 14 | TRBV29-1 | CSVAVTGDNQPQHF
. | 12 | TRBV7-8 | CASSLAGGGYTF
. | 15 | TRBV7-2 | CASSAGLADTGELFF
. | 15 | TRBV11-2 | CASSPHRVGDNEQFF
. | 16 | TRBV7-6 | CASSLAVAADYNEQFF
. | 15 | TRBV7-2 | CASSQGLAETYEQYF
. | 19 | TRBV5-1 | CASSQSRQGARNGPYGYTF
. | 15 | TRBV6-5 | CASSYTETGPYEQYF
. | 10 | TRBV29-1 | CSVEWAGAFF
. | 16 | TRBV24-1 | CATSDQLAGDTDTQYF
. | 14 | TRBV28 | CASSQTGASYEQYF
. | 15 | TRBV19 | CASKDQDRGNQPQHF
. | 18 | TRBV7-6 | CASSWGTSGSSGYNEQFF
. | 11 | TRBV19 | CASSFGDTQYF